One and the same sample provided the 4 T cell receptor beta chains below, sequenced in a study of shared clonotypes between healthy human individuals. Data came from immunoSEQ multiplex PCR; TCRdb stores just in-frame clones and leaves some out. The sample carries 2 million to 2.5 million clones, approximately 95% recorded once. The source material was naive CD4+ T cells from PBMCs. Subset reported: CD45RA+ positively selected. The receptors derive from a man younger than 35 in good health. Some clones in this sample may be carry-over from other donors' samples.

The gene calls are TRBV7-2 and TRBJ2-1; 8 nucleotides match TRBD1. The CDR3 contains 15 residues. J lost 9 bases, V lost 1 base, and 8 bases had no gene match. CDR1 and CDR2 (germline): SGHTA, FQGNSA. This chain's CDR3 is CASSLVWQGASEQFF. The CDR3 DNA sequence: TGTGCCAGCAGCTTAGTTTGGCAGGGGGCGAGTGAGCAGTTCTTC.

In regard to this clone: Other DNA sequences within the sample encode an identical CDR3. The chain recombines TRBV5-1 with TRBJ2-6, with a possible D match to TRBD1 (6 bases). The CDR3 is 15 residues long. Germline CDR1 SGHRS, CDR2 YFSETQ. The germline V and J ends were trimmed by 4 bases and 0 bases, with 8 bases remaining between them. CDR3 in amino acids: CASSLTGSGANVLTF. The CDR3 nucleotides are TGCGCCAGCAGCCTGACAGGCTCTGGGGCCAACGTCCTGACTTTC.

The chain joins TRBV29-1 to TRBJ2-1; 8 bases are a match to TRBD1. From germline, CDR1 is SQVTM and CDR2 ANQGSEA. This CDR3 spans 13 amino acids. Unmatched junction bases numbered 6, after V lost 2 bases and J lost 9 bases. The CDR3 sequence: CSVEQDRDLEQFF. CDR3 nucleotide sequence: TGCAGCGTTGAACAGGACAGGGATCTTGAGCAGTTCTTC.

V gene TRBV28 combines with J gene TRBJ1-5; no definite D call. The CDR3 runs to 14 residues. Trimming pared 5 bases from V and 5 bases from J, leaving 13 bases between. The germline gives CDR1 MDHEN, CDR2 SYDVKM. The CDR3 here is CASSRRLSYQPQHF. CDR3 sequence (DNA): TGTGCCAGCAGTCGGAGGCTTTCGTATCAGCCCCAGCATTTT.